This T cell receptor (beta chain) was sequenced in a study of cytomegalovirus exposure and HLA in healthy donors. Overall study context: The Caucasian-associated ancestry cluster contained approximately 81% of the 300 to 400 genotyped donors.

Points from the study as a whole: Analyses of presence and absence presupposed an approximately uniform sequencing depth across donors.

Researchers ran the PCR with 60 Vbeta and 13 Jbeta primers. Generated by immunoSEQ multiplex PCR, the TCRdb table keeps only in-frame clones and is missing some. This sample's clone table lists some 55,000 clones. About this clone itself: Its target is unknown.

The germline V gene has CDR1 SGHRS and CDR2 YFSETQ. The length of the CDR3 is 14 residues. Trimming stripped 0 bases from V and 8 bases from J, with 11 bases between. The V gene is TRBV5-1, the J gene TRBJ1-4; maybe TRBD1 (6 bases). This sequence was found in a man between 18 and 29 years old in good health and CMV-seropositive. The sequenced sample was PBMCs. This CDR3 is CASSLAGDGEKLFF. The CDR3 coding sequence is TGCGCCAGCAGCTTGGCAGGGGACGGCGAAAAACTGTTTTTT.